This TCR beta chain was documented in a study of T cell responses to AZD1222 COVID-19 vaccine. The junction had 17 bases not matched to a gene; V was cut back by 7 bases and J by 4 bases. CDR3 size: 18 residues. CDR1 is MNHEY and CDR2 is SMNVEV in the germline V gene (reference sequence). Data came from immunoSEQ multiplex PCR; TCRdb stores just in-frame clones and leaves some out. The table includes around 110,000 clones, around 88% detected once. Specimen: peripheral blood, collected on day 0 of AZD1222 vaccination. This TCR derives from an adult in good health. The genes are TRBV27 and TRBJ1-4; 8 bases are a match to TRBD1. CDR3 bases: TGTGCCAGCACCACTAGGGGGACCCGACAGGGGATTAATGAAAAACTGTTTTTT. Protein sequence: CASTTRGTRQGINEKLFF.